The 24 T cell receptor beta chains in this list originate from one sample, sequenced in a study of T cells in localized non-small cell lung cancer (TCRdb year 2020). The method was the immunoSEQ multiplex PCR assay. Not all clones reach the TCRdb copy of this immuneACCESS table, which keeps in-frame sequences only. Checked studies attribute under half of the gap to unresolved V genes and leave the rest unexplained. The sample contains about 18,000 clones, roughly nine tenths of them found a single time. The top ten clones comprise approximately 2.7% of the sample. Specimen: peripheral blood, collected before any cancer treatment. These receptors all stem from a woman between 35 and 70 years old with stage I lung adenocarcinoma.

The chain combines TRBV27 with TRBJ1-2; D uncertain. This CDR3 has 14 amino acids. Germline V gene data show CDR1 as MNHEY and CDR2 as SMNVEV (reference sequence). The ends were cut back, 4 bases at V and 4 bases at J, with 13 bases in the middle. The chain's CDR3 is CASSSNSRIYGYTF. The CDR3 DNA sequence: TGTGCCAGCAGTTCAAACAGCCGTATCTATGGCTACACCTTC.

This chain links TRBV5-1 with TRBJ2-5; D possibly uses TRBD1 or TRBD2 (5 bases each). The CDR3 totals 14 residues. Germline loops: CDR1 SGHRS, CDR2 YFSETQ. Trimming left V 0 bases short and J 1 base short, with 7 bases between. For the CDR3, the DNA is TGCGCCAGCAGCTTGGAGGGACCCCAAGAGACCCAGTACTTC. Translation: CASSLEGPQETQYF. Supplemented by reference TRBV5-1 and TRBJ2-5, the full variable domain reads KAGVTQTPRYLIKTRGQQVTLSCSPISGHRSVSWYQQTPGQGLQFLFEYFSETQRNKGNFPGRFSGRQFSNSRSEMNVSTLELGDSALYLCASSLEGPQETQYFGPGTRLLVL.

The rearrangement uses TRBV7-2 and TRBJ2-7, with a tentative D call TRBD2 (6 bases). Trimming removed 3 bases from V and 0 bases from J, with 9 bases in between. The CDR3 has 14 amino acids. Per the germline V gene, CDR1 is SGHTA and CDR2 is FQGNSA. The CDR3 loop is CASSFSSVSYEQYF. CDR3 in DNA: TGTGCCAGCAGCTTCTCTAGCGTCTCCTACGAGCAGTACTTC.

The V call is TRBV4-3, the J call TRBJ2-6; D gene ambiguous. The germline CDR1 and CDR2 sequences are LGHNA and YSLEER. This CDR3 region has 15 residues. The germline V and J ends were trimmed by 0 bases and 13 bases, with 16 bases remaining between them. CDR3 nucleotide sequence: TGCGCCAGCAGCCAAGATTGGACCAACGTCGAGGTCCTGACTTTC. This encodes CASSQDWTNVEVLTF.

The chain combines TRBV10-3 with TRBJ2-3; D perhaps matches TRBD1 (5 bases). This CDR3 comprises 12 residues. CDR1 ENHRY and CDR2 SYGVKD come from the germline V gene. V was clipped by 3 bases and J by 4 bases, with 5 bases between them. The CDR3 protein is CAISEQADTQYF. Here the CDR3 DNA reads TGTGCCATCAGTGAACAGGCAGATACGCAGTATTTT.

As to this clone: Distinct nucleotide sequences in the sample also encode this CDR3. The gene calls are TRBV6-4 and TRBJ1-1; D gene uncertain. CDR1 and CDR2 from the germline V gene are MRHNA and SNTAGT. V lost 3 bases to trimming and J lost 1 base, with 6 bases between them. CDR3 length equals 13 residues. CDR3 DNA: TGTGCCAGCAGTGAACAGAGGAACACTGAAGCTTTCTTT. Its protein product is CASSEQRNTEAFF.

This rearrangement joins TRBV19 to TRBJ1-5; TRBD1 agrees at 9 bases. J lost 7 bases, V lost 3 bases, and 7 bases had no gene match. CDR1 and CDR2 (germline): LNHDA, SQIVND (reference sequence). CDR3 size: 15 residues. The CDR3 region is CASSIPGQGSQPQHF. The CDR3 DNA is TGTGCCAGTAGTATTCCCGGACAGGGGAGCCAGCCCCAGCATTTT.

The V and J genes are TRBV2 and TRBJ1-1; D not certain. CDR3 length equals 13 residues. Trimming removed 3 bases at V and 1 base at J, with 6 bases between. Per germline, CDR1 SNHLY and CDR2 FYNNEI. The CDR3 DNA follows: TGTGCCAGCAGTGAGGACGGGAACACTGAAGCTTTCTTT. This translates into CASSEDGNTEAFF.

The chain employs TRBV2 and TRBJ1-2; D is ambiguous. V was cut by 1 base and J by 5 bases, with 5 bases left in between. This CDR3 has 12 amino acids. CDR1 and CDR2 from the germline V gene are SNHLY and FYNNEI. The CDR3 sequence: CASSEGLYGYTF. Here the CDR3 DNA reads TGTGCCAGCAGTGAAGGATTATATGGCTACACCTTC.

V is TRBV19 and J is TRBJ1-2, with TRBD1 matching over 7 bases. The germline V gene encodes CDR1 LNHDA and CDR2 SQIVND (reference sequence). The ends lost 5 bases at V and 8 bases at J; junction bases unmatched: 8. The CDR3 contains 13 residues. The CDR3 DNA follows: TGTGCCAGTAGTTCCCGACAGGGACGGGGCTACACCTTC. Translating gives CASSSRQGRGYTF. The variable domain in full, with the rest retrieved from reference TRBV19 and TRBJ1-2, is DGGITQSPKYLFRKEGQNVTLSCEQNLNHDAMYWYRQDPGQGLRLIYYSQIVNDFQKGDIAEGYSVSREKKESFPLTVTSAQKNPTAFYLCASSSRQGRGYTFGSGTRLTVV.

The chain uses TRBV30 and TRBJ2-3; no clear D. The CDR3 loop spans 13 amino acids. CDR1 is GTSNPN, CDR2 SVGIG, per germline (reference sequence). V lost 0 bases and J lost 5, with 9 bases in between. The CDR3 nucleotides read TGTGCCTGGAGTGTACTCGGTGGAGATACGCAGTATTTT. It codes for CAWSVLGGDTQYF.

The chain links TRBV11-3 to TRBJ2-7; D gene uncertain. This CDR3 contains 14 residues. Germline values: CDR1 SGHNT, CDR2 YENEEA. Trimming took 5 bases from V and 3 from J, leaving 14 bases between them. The chain's CDR3 is CASSPETLNYEQYF. The CDR3 region has the DNA TGTGCCAGCAGCCCGGAGACTTTAAACTACGAGCAGTACTTC.

The V and J genes are TRBV11-2 and TRBJ2-1, with a tentative D call TRBD1 (6 bases). Trimming removed 1 base from V and 3 bases from J, with 13 bases in between. The CDR3 runs to 16 residues. From germline, CDR1 is SGHAT and CDR2 FQNNGV. CDR3 residues: CASSLGGPANYNEQFF. Written as DNA, the CDR3 is TGTGCCAGCAGCTTAGGGGGGCCGGCAAACTACAATGAGCAGTTCTTC.

The chain is built from TRBV20-1 and TRBJ2-3; no definite D call. V lost 3 bases and J lost 4, with 2 bases in between. The CDR3 extends over 10 amino acids. Germline V lookup: CDR1 DFQATT, CDR2 SNEGSKA (reference sequence). This CDR3 is CSASPDTQYF. In DNA, the CDR3 is TGCAGTGCTAGCCCAGATACGCAGTATTTT.

J is TRBJ2-3 and V is TRBV7-2, with TRBD1 as a possible D gene (5 bases). The ends were cut back, 5 bases at V and 4 bases at J, with 13 bases in the middle. The CDR3 is made up of 14 amino acids. Per germline, CDR1 SGHTA and CDR2 FQGNSA. Here the CDR3 DNA reads TGTGCCAGCAGCCCCGGGCGACAGTCAGATACGCAGTATTTT. Translation: CASSPGRQSDTQYF.

V usage is TRBV6-5 and J usage is TRBJ1-2; D is undetermined. Trimming took 5 bases from V and 1 from J, leaving 8 bases between them. Germline V gene sequence: CDR1 MNHEY, CDR2 SVGAGI. The CDR3 totals 13 residues. CDR3 nucleotides: TGTGCCAGCAGTAGACACCTTAACTATGGCTACACCTTC. Its translation: CASSRHLNYGYTF.

V and J are TRBV27 and TRBJ2-2; TRBD2 aligns across 7 bases. The CDR3 is 18 residues long. Germline CDR1 and CDR2: MNHEY and SMNVEV (reference sequence). The V gene end was trimmed by 0 bases and the J gene end by 5 bases; junction bases not matched to a gene: 12. CDR3 DNA sequence: TGTGCCAGCAGTTTATCCGGGGCGGGGAGGGGTCGGACCGGGGAGCTGTTTTTT. Its protein is CASSLSGAGRGRTGELFF.

The genes are TRBV7-2 and TRBJ1-4; D uncertain. CDR1 and CDR2 from the germline V gene are SGHTA and FQGNSA. The CDR3 extends over 17 amino acids. The V end lost 2 bases, the J end lost 1 base, and 14 bases lay between the germline ends. The DNA for the CDR3 is TGTGCCAGCAGCTTAAACCCCATGACGGTAACTAATGAAAAACTGTTTTTT. Its translation: CASSLNPMTVTNEKLFF.

V is TRBV29-1 and J is TRBJ1-2; D gene unclear. Per the germline V gene, CDR1 is SQVTM and CDR2 is ANQGSEA. The CDR3 contains 11 residues. V lost 8 bases to trimming and J lost 3 bases, with 10 bases between them. This CDR3 reads CSFWGDYGYTF. The DNA for the CDR3 is TGCAGCTTTTGGGGTGACTATGGCTACACCTTC. The entire variable domain, with the rest obtained from reference TRBV29-1 and TRBJ1-2, is as follows: SAVISQKPSRDICQRGTSLTIQCQVDSQVTMMFWYRQQPGQSLTLIATANQGSEATYESGFVIDKFPISRPNLTFSTLTVSNMSPEDSSIYLCSFWGDYGYTFGSGTRLTVV.

The chain uses TRBV28 and TRBJ2-2; D is ambiguous. There are 13 residues in the CDR3. The ends were cut back, 3 bases at V and 7 bases at J, with 9 bases in the middle. Germline V gives CDR1 MDHEN, CDR2 SYDVKM. The chain's CDR3 is CASSFVGIGELFF. The CDR3, as DNA: TGTGCCAGCAGTTTTGTGGGAATCGGGGAGCTGTTTTTT.

The chain combines TRBV5-1 with TRBJ1-6; D is perhaps TRBD1 (5 bases). Germline V gene data show CDR1 as SGHRS and CDR2 as YFSETQ. The germline V and J ends were trimmed by 6 bases and 7 bases, with 17 bases remaining between them. The CDR3 is 15 amino acids. The CDR3 protein is CASTPFSGENSPLHF. CDR3 coding DNA: TGCGCCAGCACCCCTTTCTCGGGGGAGAATTCACCCCTCCACTTT.

This rearrangement joins TRBV2 to TRBJ2-5; 7 bases align to TRBD2. Germline V gene sequence: CDR1 SNHLY, CDR2 FYNNEI. Losses at the gene ends were 4 bases for V and 2 bases for J; bases not matched to a gene: 7. This CDR3 region has 15 residues. In nucleotides, the CDR3 is TGTGCCAGCAGTGGGGATAGCGGGTTTCAAGAGACCCAGTACTTC. Its protein product is CASSGDSGFQETQYF. Supplemented by reference TRBV2 and TRBJ2-5, the full variable domain reads EPEVTQTPSHQVTQMGQEVILRCVPISNHLYFYWYRQILGQKVEFLVSFYNNEISEKSEIFDDQFSVERPDGSNFTLKIRSTKLEDSAMYFCASSGDSGFQETQYFGPGTRLLVL.

This clone was seen just once. The chain links TRBV7-9 to TRBJ2-7; 8 positions match TRBD2. After removal of 6 bases from V and 4 bases from J, the junction contained 8 bases not matched to a gene. Germline V gene sequence: CDR1 SEHNR, CDR2 FQNEAQ (reference sequence). The length of the CDR3 is 14 residues. The CDR3 is CASRSSGPGYEQYF. Here the CDR3 DNA reads TGTGCCAGCAGGTCTAGCGGGCCTGGTTACGAGCAGTACTTC. The whole variable domain, remainder taken from reference TRBV7-9 and TRBJ2-7, is DTGVSQNPRHKITKRGQNVTFRCDPISEHNRLYWYRQTLGQGPEFLTYFQNEAQLEKSRLLSDRFSAERPKGSFSTLEIQRTEQGDSAMYLCASRSSGPGYEQYFGPGTRLTVT.

The chain employs TRBV7-2 and TRBJ2-1, with TRBD2 matching over 10 bases. Per germline, CDR1 SGHTA and CDR2 FQGNSA. The CDR3 loop spans 15 amino acids. Unmatched junction bases numbered 9, after V lost 5 bases and J lost 8 bases. CDR3 sequence reads: CASSRIAGGGDEQFF. Written as DNA, the CDR3 is TGTGCCAGCAGCCGAATAGCGGGAGGAGGCGATGAGCAGTTCTTC.